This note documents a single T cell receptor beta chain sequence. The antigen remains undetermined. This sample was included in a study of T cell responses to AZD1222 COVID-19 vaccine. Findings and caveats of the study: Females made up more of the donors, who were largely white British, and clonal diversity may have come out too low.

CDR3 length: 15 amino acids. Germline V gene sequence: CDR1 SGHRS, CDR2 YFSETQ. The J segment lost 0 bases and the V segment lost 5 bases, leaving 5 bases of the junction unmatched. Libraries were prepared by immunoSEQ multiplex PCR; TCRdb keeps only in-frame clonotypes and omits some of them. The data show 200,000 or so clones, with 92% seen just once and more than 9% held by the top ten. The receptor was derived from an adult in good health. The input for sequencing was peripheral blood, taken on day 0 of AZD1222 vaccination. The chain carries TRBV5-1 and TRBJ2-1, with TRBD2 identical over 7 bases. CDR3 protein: CASRIASGSYNEQFF. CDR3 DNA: TGCGCCAGCAGAATAGCTAGCGGCTCCTACAATGAGCAGTTCTTC.